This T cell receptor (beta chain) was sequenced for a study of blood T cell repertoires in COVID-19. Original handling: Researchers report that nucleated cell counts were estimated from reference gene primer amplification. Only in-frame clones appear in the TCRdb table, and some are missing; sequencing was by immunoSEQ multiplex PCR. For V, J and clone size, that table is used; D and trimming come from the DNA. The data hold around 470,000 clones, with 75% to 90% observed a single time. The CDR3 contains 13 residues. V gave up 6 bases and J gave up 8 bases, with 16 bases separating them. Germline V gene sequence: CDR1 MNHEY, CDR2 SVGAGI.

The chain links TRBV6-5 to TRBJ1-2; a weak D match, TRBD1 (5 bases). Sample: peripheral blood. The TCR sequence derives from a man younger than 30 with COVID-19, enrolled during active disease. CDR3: CASSSGTAGGYTF. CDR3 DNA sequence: TGTGCCAGCAGCTCCGGGACTGCGGGGGGCTACACCTTC.